The subject of this entry is one TCR beta chain. No antigen is known for it. From 15-18 subjects, each sequencing run yielded over 170 million TCR-beta sequences. Via MiXCR, TCRdb re-called the 5' RACE reads, giving one row per CDR3 protein. This repertoire shows fewer than 20,000 distinct CDR3 sequences, about a quarter found once; its top ten account for around 30%. This record comes from a study of neurological immune-mediated disorders. General observations from the study: TCR clonal expansion peaked in HTLV-1-associated myelopathy patients and was lowest in multiple sclerosis patients.

The trim removed 5 bases at V and 3 bases at J, leaving 5 bases unmatched. The length of the CDR3 is 15 residues. Per germline, CDR1 SQVTM and CDR2 ANQGSEA. Sequencing was done on a sample of PBMCs. The TCR was taken from a man aged 45-65 years with HTLV-1-associated myelopathy (HAM/TSP). The chain employs TRBV29-1 and TRBJ2-2; 11 bases are a match to TRBD2. CDR3 coding DNA: TGCAGCGTTAAGATTAGCGGGGGGGACACCGGGGAGCTGTTTTTT. Translation gives CSVKISGGDTGELFF.